The clone carrying this TCR beta chain was counted only a few times. The record originates from a study of T cells in Graves' hyperthyroidism and ophthalmopathy. RNA transcripts provided the source from which TCR beta CDR3 regions were amplified. Initially, a first-round RT-PCR of the TCR CDR3 employed the HTBI primer set. TCRdb called the multiplex PCR reads again in MiXCR, with one record for every CDR3 protein. The data contain about 640,000 distinct CDR3 sequences, around 20% of them singletons. V was pared by 6 bases and J by 0 bases, with 11 bases between. Per the germline V gene, CDR1 is DFQATT and CDR2 is SNEGSKA (reference sequence). CDR3 length equals 14 residues.

The receptor was isolated from a young man with Graves' ophthalmopathy. The V call is TRBV20-1, the J call TRBJ1-4; D gene unclear. Sample: blood. The CDR3 coding sequence is TGCAGTGCGCCAAAAGGGTCAACTAATGAAAAACTGTTTTTT. Its protein product is CSAPKGSTNEKLFF.